This T cell receptor (beta chain) was identified in a study of identical twins. Germline CDR1 is SGHRS and CDR2 is YFSETQ. The V end was cut by 4 bases, the J end by 0 bases, with 16 bases between. The CDR3 length is 16 residues. TCRdb re-derived calls from the 5' RACE reads in MiXCR, one entry per CDR3 protein. The table records about 490,000 distinct CDR3 sequences, roughly 15% of them present only once. The same data also went into a second study, on yellow fever vaccine responses in identical twins.

This TCR derives from a young woman in good health. The sequencing sample was made of CD4+ T cells sorted from blood. This chain connects TRBV5-1 to TRBJ1-1; D perhaps matches TRBD1 (5 bases). The DNA for the CDR3 is TGCGCCAGCAGCCCTGGTTGGCAGGGACTGAACACTGAAGCTTTCTTT. This sequence encodes CASSPGWQGLNTEAFF.